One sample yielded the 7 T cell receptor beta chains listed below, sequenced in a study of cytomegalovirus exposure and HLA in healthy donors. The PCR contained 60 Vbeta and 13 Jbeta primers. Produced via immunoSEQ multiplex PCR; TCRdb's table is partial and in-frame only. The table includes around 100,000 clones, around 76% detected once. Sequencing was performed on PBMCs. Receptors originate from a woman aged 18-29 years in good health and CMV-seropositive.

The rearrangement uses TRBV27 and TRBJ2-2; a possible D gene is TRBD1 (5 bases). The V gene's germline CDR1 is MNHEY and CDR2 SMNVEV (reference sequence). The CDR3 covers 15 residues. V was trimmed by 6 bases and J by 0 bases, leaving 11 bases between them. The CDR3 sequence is CASRGPLANTGELFF. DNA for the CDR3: TGTGCCAGCAGGGGGCCCCTTGCGAACACCGGGGAGCTGTTTTTT.

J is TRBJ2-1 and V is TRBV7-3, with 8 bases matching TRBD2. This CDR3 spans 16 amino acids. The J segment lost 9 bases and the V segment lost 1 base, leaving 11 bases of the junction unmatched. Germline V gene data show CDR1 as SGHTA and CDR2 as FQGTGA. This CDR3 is CASSLMASGLRSEQFF. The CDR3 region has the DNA TGTGCCAGCAGCTTAATGGCTAGCGGGTTGAGGAGTGAGCAGTTCTTC.

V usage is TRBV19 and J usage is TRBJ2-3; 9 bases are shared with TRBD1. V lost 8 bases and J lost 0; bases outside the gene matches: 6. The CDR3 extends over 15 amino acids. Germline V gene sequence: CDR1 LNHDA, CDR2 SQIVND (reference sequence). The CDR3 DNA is TGTGCCAGTTCTAAGGGGACAGGGAGCACAGATACGCAGTATTTT. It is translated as CASSKGTGSTDTQYF.

The CDR3 loop reads CAISEQGMNTEAFF. Here the CDR3 DNA reads TGTGCCATCAGTGAACAGGGCATGAACACTGAAGCTTTCTTT. The J gene is TRBJ1-1, the V gene TRBV10-3; possibly TRBD1 for D (6 bases). Germline V lookup: CDR1 ENHRY, CDR2 SYGVKD. V lost 3 bases and J lost 0, with 8 bases in between. The CDR3 contains 14 residues.

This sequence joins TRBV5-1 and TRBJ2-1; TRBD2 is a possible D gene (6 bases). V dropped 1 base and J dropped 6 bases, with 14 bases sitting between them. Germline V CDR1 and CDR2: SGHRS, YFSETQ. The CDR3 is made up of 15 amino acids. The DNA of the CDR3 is TGCGCCAGCAGCTTGTTCCTGCCGGGGGTCAATGAGCAGTTCTTC. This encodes CASSLFLPGVNEQFF.

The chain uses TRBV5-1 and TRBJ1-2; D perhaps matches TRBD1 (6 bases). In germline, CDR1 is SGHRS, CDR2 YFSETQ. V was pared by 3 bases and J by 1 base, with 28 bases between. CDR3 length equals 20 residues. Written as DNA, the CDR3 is TGCGCCAGCAGCTGGGAACCCCCACGATTTTTAGAGGGGGATAACTATGGCTACACCTTC. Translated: CASSWEPPRFLEGDNYGYTF.

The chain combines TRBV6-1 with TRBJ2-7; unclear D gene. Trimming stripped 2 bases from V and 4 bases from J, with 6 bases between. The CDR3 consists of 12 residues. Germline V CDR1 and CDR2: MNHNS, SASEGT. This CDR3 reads CASSESQYEQYF. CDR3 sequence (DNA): TGTGCCAGCAGTGAATCCCAGTACGAGCAGTACTTC.